These 5 T cell receptor beta chains share one sample of origin, sequenced in a study of beta chain features in type 1 diabetes. cDNA synthesis used the whole RNA isolate, giving expressed TCRB sequences. Here immunoSEQ multiplex PCR was the method, and the copy in TCRdb shows in-frame clones only, minus some. The profile shows some 900,000 clones, 15% to 20% of them singletons. Specimen: naive CD4+ T cells from blood. The receptors stem from a woman under 30 in good health.

A few counts support this clone. V and J are TRBV2 and TRBJ2-7, with 7 positions matching TRBD1. Trimming cost V 2 bases and J 2 bases; bases outside gene matches: 6. Looked up from germline, CDR1 is SNHLY and CDR2 is FYNNEI. The CDR3 consists of 15 residues. CDR3 sequence: CASSELSGTAYEQYF. In nucleotides, the CDR3 is TGTGCCAGCAGTGAACTGTCCGGGACAGCCTACGAGCAGTACTTC. The complete variable domain, with remaining parts taken from reference TRBV2 and TRBJ2-7, reads EPEVTQTPSHQVTQMGQEVILRCVPISNHLYFYWYRQILGQKVEFLVSFYNNEISEKSEIFDDQFSVERPDGSNFTLKIRSTKLEDSAMYFCASSELSGTAYEQYFGPGTRLTVT.

The rearrangement links TRBV5-1 to TRBJ2-1; D unresolved. Trimming pared 1 base from V and 5 bases from J, leaving 10 bases between. The CDR3 covers 14 residues. Per the germline V gene, CDR1 is SGHRS and CDR2 is YFSETQ. The CDR3: CASSLMAENNEQFF. CDR3 sequence (DNA): TGCGCCAGCAGCTTGATGGCAGAGAACAATGAGCAGTTCTTC. Combining the CDR3 with reference TRBV5-1 and TRBJ2-1 gives the whole variable domain KAGVTQTPRYLIKTRGQQVTLSCSPISGHRSVSWYQQTPGQGLQFLFEYFSETQRNKGNFPGRFSGRQFSNSRSEMNVSTLELGDSALYLCASSLMAENNEQFFGPGTRLTVL.

This chain links TRBV5-1 with TRBJ2-5; maybe TRBD2 (7 bases). Germline V gives CDR1 SGHRS, CDR2 YFSETQ. The CDR3 runs 14 residues. V was pared by 4 bases and J by 11 bases, with 21 bases between. The CDR3 bases are TGCGCCAGCAGCGGGCCAGGGGAATCGCGGGAGCAGTACTTC. Its translation: CASSGPGESREQYF.

This clone was picked up a small number of times. This chain joins TRBV28 and TRBJ1-1; 7 nucleotides match TRBD1. V lost 5 bases and J lost 10; bases outside the gene matches: 10. In germline, CDR1 is MDHEN, CDR2 SYDVKM. The CDR3 is 13 amino acids. CDR3 nucleotides: TGTGCCAGCAGTGCTTCGGGACAGCGTCCAGCTTTCTTT. This sequence encodes CASSASGQRPAFF.

A few counts support this clone. The rearrangement joins TRBV11-3 to TRBJ2-2; no reliable D call. The V end was cut by 5 bases, the J end by 6 bases, with 10 bases between. The CDR3 has 13 amino acids. Germline values: CDR1 SGHNT, CDR2 YENEEA. The CDR3 DNA sequence: TGTGCCAGCAGCCGGTTTTCTCCCGGGGAGCTGTTTTTT. It is translated as CASSRFSPGELFF.